This TCR beta chain was identified in a study of blood T cell repertoires in COVID-19. Looking at the study overall: Collection of acute and convalescent COVID-19 samples took place in the United States, Italy and Spain.

This table comes from immunoSEQ multiplex PCR, and its TCRdb copy is limited to in-frame clones, with some not included. The sample yields 150,000 to 200,000 clones, 70% to 80% seen once. The V gene lost 8 bases and the J gene lost 4 bases, with 12 bases spanning the gap. CDR3 size: 13 residues. Germline V gene sequence: CDR1 MNHEY, CDR2 SVGAGI. Cohorts were based on clinical histories the participants reported. Cohort 3 recovered donors had two negative PCRs, clearance, or symptom resolution. The sequenced material came from PBMCs or T cells enriched from blood (not recorded which). V usage is TRBV6-5 and J usage is TRBJ1-5; no reliable D call. The TCR originated in a woman in her 50s who had recovered from COVID-19. CDR3 loop: CASVEGGNQPQHF. The CDR3 DNA follows: TGTGCCAGCGTGGAGGGAGGTAATCAGCCCCAGCATTTT.